This TCR beta chain originates from a study of shared clonotypes between healthy human individuals. The donors, healthy adults who were HIV-negative, had experienced no recent acute infections or vaccinations. The germline CDR1 and CDR2 sequences are SGDLS and YYNGEE. The CDR3 loop spans 14 amino acids. With 0 bases clipped from V and 4 bases from J, the junction kept 1 base outside the gene matches. This clone occurred once. Within the sample, other DNA sequences also encode this same CDR3. Data came from immunoSEQ multiplex PCR; TCRdb stores just in-frame clones and leaves some out. Among roughly 490,000 clones listed, roughly 85% were seen once.

The sequence was collected from a woman between 35 and 50 years old in good health. Some clones in this sample may be carry-over from other donors' samples. The V and J genes are TRBV9 and TRBJ1-2; 9 bases line up with TRBD1. Sequencing input: PBMCs. CDR3 region: CASSVGDRAYGYTF. The CDR3 nucleotides read TGTGCCAGCAGCGTAGGGGACAGGGCCTATGGCTACACCTTC.